Described below is a single T cell receptor (beta chain) sequence and its context. Measured with immunoSEQ multiplex PCR; TCRdb has only the in-frame clones, and not every one. The sample shows around 40,000 clones, 80% to 90% of them seen only once. This record comes from a study of OX40 agonist ivuxolimab in advanced cancers. This receptor was obtained from an adult with an advanced solid tumor such as melanoma, head and neck, liver or kidney cancer. Specimen: CD4+ or CD8+ T cells sorted from blood, collected in a trial of the OX40 agonist ivuxolimab.

The CDR3 region is CASSRDRGWKDQPQHF. Written as DNA, the CDR3 is TGTGCCAGCAGCCGAGACAGGGGATGGAAGGATCAGCCCCAGCATTTT. The rearrangement uses TRBV7-2 and TRBJ1-5, with 8 nucleotides matching TRBD1. The length of the CDR3 is 16 residues. CDR1 and CDR2 from the germline V gene are SGHTA and FQGNSA. With 5 bases clipped from V and 5 bases from J, the junction kept 11 bases outside the gene matches.